The 10 T cell receptor beta chains given below trace back to one sample, sequenced in a study of blood T cell repertoires in COVID-19. Produced via immunoSEQ multiplex PCR; TCRdb's table is partial and in-frame only. The data hold under 75,000 clones, with around 80% observed a single time. The sequencing sample was made of peripheral blood. Receptors were obtained from an elderly man with acute or convalescent COVID-19.

This chain connects TRBV7-9 to TRBJ2-3; tentative D call: TRBD2 (5 bases). This CDR3 comprises 15 residues. The V gene lost 2 bases and the J gene lost 1 base, with 10 bases spanning the gap. Germline V gene data show CDR1 as SEHNR and CDR2 as FQNEAQ (reference sequence). The CDR3: CASSLRGSGTDTQYF. The CDR3 DNA sequence: TGTGCCAGCAGCTTACGCGGTAGCGGCACAGATACGCAGTATTTT.

The chain has TRBV7-9 and TRBJ2-2, with a tentative D call TRBD2 (5 bases). The CDR3 loop spans 15 amino acids. Germline CDR1 reads SEHNR; CDR2 reads FQNEAQ (reference sequence). V lost 6 bases and J 4 bases, leaving 15 bases between the germline ends. The DNA for the CDR3 is TGTGCCAGCAGTCCCCCGGGGATCGGCACCGGGGAGCTGTTTTTT. Amino acid sequence: CASSPPGIGTGELFF.

The chain joins TRBV7-2 to TRBJ2-1; no clear D gene. Germline V gives CDR1 SGHTA, CDR2 FQGNSA. The CDR3 has 12 amino acids. V was cut by 1 base and J by 9 bases, with 7 bases left in between. CDR3 nucleotides: TGTGCCAGCAGCTTAGTGGTCGGTGAGCAGTTCTTC. Translating gives CASSLVVGEQFF.

The V gene is TRBV18, the J gene TRBJ2-5; the D gene is possibly TRBD1 (5 bases). Germline V gives CDR1 KGHSH, CDR2 LQKENI. The V end lost 3 bases, the J end lost 2 bases, and 28 bases lay between the germline ends. The CDR3 extends over 20 amino acids. The CDR3 loop is CASSPSLGRQNGGQQETQYF. As DNA, the CDR3 is TGTGCCAGCTCACCGTCTTTGGGTCGGCAAAATGGTGGACAACAAGAGACCCAGTACTTC.

The genes are TRBV5-5 and TRBJ2-7, with a tentative D call TRBD2 (5 bases). Germline V gene lookup returns CDR1 SGHKS and CDR2 YYEKEE (reference sequence). V was shortened by 2 bases and J by 0 bases, with 9 bases between the two germline ends. The CDR3 sequence is 14 residues long. CDR3 nucleotide sequence: TGTGCCAGCAGCTTCCGCGGACTCTCCTACGAGCAGTACTTC. Residues: CASSFRGLSYEQYF.

The V gene is TRBV5-6, the J gene TRBJ1-6; D might be TRBD1 (5 bases). V dropped 3 bases and J dropped 5 bases, with 9 bases sitting between them. The CDR3 is made up of 14 amino acids. Per germline, CDR1 SGHDT and CDR2 YYEEEE. The CDR3 bases are TGTGCCAGCAGCTCTCCCAGGGATAATTCACCCCTCCACTTT. Residues: CASSSPRDNSPLHF.

The V call is TRBV7-9, the J call TRBJ2-7; D remains ambiguous. CDR3 length: 12 residues. Germline V gene sequence: CDR1 SEHNR, CDR2 FQNEAQ (reference sequence). V was trimmed by 1 base and J by 4 bases, leaving 5 bases between them. CDR3 coding DNA: TGTGCCAGCAGCTTAGTCGGGTACGAGCAGTACTTC. It codes for CASSLVGYEQYF.

The rearrangement joins TRBV3-1 (or the pseudogene TRBV3-2) to TRBJ2-7; TRBD2 matches 11 bases. This CDR3 has 16 amino acids. With V trimmed by 3 bases and J by 0 bases, 4 bases remained unmatched. Germline assignment: CDR1 LGHDT and CDR2 YNNKEL (reference sequence). This CDR3 reads CASSHPTSGSSYEQYF. Here the CDR3 DNA reads TGTGCCAGCAGCCATCCCACTAGCGGGAGCTCCTACGAGCAGTACTTC.

This clone was observed once. The V and J genes are TRBV30 and TRBJ1-3, with D perhaps matching TRBD1 (6 bases). CDR1 and CDR2 (germline): GTSNPN, SVGIG (reference sequence). The CDR3 is made up of 14 amino acids. Trimming took 8 bases from V and 0 from J, leaving 14 bases between them. The CDR3 sequence is CAGGQLFSGNTIYF. CDR3 DNA: TGTGCCGGAGGACAGCTATTCTCTGGAAACACCATATATTTT.

This chain connects TRBV14 to TRBJ2-7; 7 bases are shared with TRBD2. J was trimmed by 3 bases and V by 2 bases; bases with no gene match: 7. CDR3 length: 15 residues. The germline V gene has CDR1 SGHDN and CDR2 FVKESK. CDR3 loop: CASSQLLAGLYEQYF. CDR3 DNA: TGTGCCAGCAGCCAACTATTAGCGGGCCTCTACGAGCAGTACTTC.